A single sample gave rise to the 31 T cell receptor beta chains below, sequenced in a study of T cell changes during pregnancy in multiple sclerosis. The protocol was immunoSEQ multiplex PCR, while the TCRdb copy is restricted to in-frame clones and leaves out a portion. Of about 30,000 clones in the sample, approximately 90% were seen once. This sample comprised peripheral blood, obtained in the second trimester of pregnancy. The receptors derive from a female donor in good health, enrolled as a control in a pregnancy study.

V usage is TRBV5-6 and J usage is TRBJ2-3; 7 positions agree with TRBD1. V gave up 6 bases and J gave up 0 bases; unmatched junction bases: 4. The CDR3 is 14 amino acids. Germline V gene sequence: CDR1 SGHDT, CDR2 YYEEEE. The chain's CDR3 is CASKSRGSTDTQYF. The CDR3 DNA is TGTGCCAGCAAGTCCAGGGGGAGCACAGATACGCAGTATTTT.

The gene calls are TRBV5-6 and TRBJ2-2, with 11 bases identical to TRBD1. Germline CDR1 reads SGHDT; CDR2 reads YYEEEE. V shed 4 bases and J 1 base; nucleotides not matched to a gene: 3. CDR3 size: 16 residues. The CDR3, as DNA: TGTGCCAGCAGCCGGACAGGGGGCCAGAACACCGGGGAGCTGTTTTTT. Translated: CASSRTGGQNTGELFF.

This clone was recorded a few times. This sequence joins TRBV25-1 and TRBJ1-6; 7 bases line up with TRBD1. The CDR3 loop spans 14 amino acids. Germline V gives CDR1 MGHDK, CDR2 SYGVNS. V gave up 3 bases and J gave up 9 bases; unmatched junction bases: 5. CDR3 region: CASSETGRSSPLHF. DNA for the CDR3: TGTGCCAGCAGTGAGACAGGGCGAAGTTCACCCCTCCACTTT.

The chain has TRBV5-6 and TRBJ2-3; 10 bases map to TRBD2. Trimming took 0 bases from V and 1 from J; bases not matched to a gene: 8. Germline V gene data show CDR1 as SGHDT and CDR2 as YYEEEE. CDR3 length: 18 residues. The CDR3: CASSLESGGVLGTDTQYF. The CDR3 region has the DNA TGTGCCAGCAGCTTGGAAAGCGGGGGGGTGCTCGGCACAGATACGCAGTATTTT.

The J gene is TRBJ2-1, the V gene TRBV4-1, with TRBD2 matching 7 bases. Germline V CDR1 and CDR2: MGHRA, YSYEKL. V gave up 6 bases and J gave up 0 bases; unmatched junction bases: 5. The CDR3 extends over 15 amino acids. The CDR3 nucleotides are TGCGCCAGCAGGGGGAGCGGGGTCTCCTACAATGAGCAGTTCTTC. Amino acids: CASRGSGVSYNEQFF.

V and J are TRBV28 and TRBJ2-2; 10 positions match TRBD2. CDR3 length equals 19 residues. CDR1 and CDR2 (germline): MDHEN, SYDVKM. The ends lost 6 bases at V and 3 bases at J; junction bases unmatched: 16. As DNA, the CDR3 is TGTGCCAGCAGCCACGACAAGGGGATGGGACTAGCGTACACCGGGGAGCTGTTTTTT. Translating gives CASSHDKGMGLAYTGELFF.

In this sample, this clone is medium-sized. The chain couples TRBV6-1 to TRBJ2-7; 10 bases agree with TRBD1. V shed 7 bases, J shed 0 bases, and the junction held 6 bases outside the gene matches. CDR1 is MNHNS, CDR2 SASEGT, per germline. This CDR3 region has 15 residues. This CDR3 is CASTGQGGSSYEQYF. The CDR3 region has the DNA TGTGCCAGCACTGGACAGGGGGGTAGCTCCTACGAGCAGTACTTC.

This sequence joins TRBV9 and TRBJ2-1, with D possibly TRBD1 on 5 matching bases. The CDR3 loop spans 14 amino acids. Germline V CDR1 and CDR2: SGDLS, YYNGEE. Trimming stripped 4 bases from V and 3 bases from J, with 11 bases between. DNA for the CDR3: TGTGCCAGCAGCCCGTTCCAGGGCTACAATGAGCAGTTCTTC. Amino acids: CASSPFQGYNEQFF.

The rearrangement links TRBV6-1 to TRBJ2-3, with 8 bases fitting TRBD2. J was trimmed by 0 bases and V by 6 bases; bases with no gene match: 8. Germline V gene data show CDR1 as MNHNS and CDR2 as SASEGT. The CDR3 spans 16 residues. CDR3 bases: TGTGCCAGCAGGGAACCACTAGCGGCCAGCACAGATACGCAGTATTTT. Protein product: CASREPLAASTDTQYF.

The rearrangement uses TRBV5-4 and TRBJ2-7; tentative D call: TRBD1 (5 bases). Germline loops: CDR1 SGHNT, CDR2 YYREEE (reference sequence). This CDR3 is built from 15 residues. Trimming pared 4 bases from V and 5 bases from J, leaving 19 bases between. The CDR3 DNA is TGTGCCAGCAGCCCCCGAGGTCAGGGCGGCGACGAGCAGTACTTC. It is translated as CASSPRGQGGDEQYF.

The rearrangement links TRBV5-1 to TRBJ2-3, with D possibly matching TRBD1 (5 bases). Per the germline V gene, CDR1 is SGHRS and CDR2 is YFSETQ. Trimming pared 0 bases from V and 6 bases from J, leaving 5 bases between. The CDR3 consists of 12 residues. CDR3 nucleotide sequence: TGCGCCAGCAGCTTGGAGGGGGATACGCAGTATTTT. This codes for CASSLEGDTQYF.

The CDR3 sequence: CASSLTSGGLTDTQYF. In nucleotides, the CDR3 is TGCGCCAGCAGCTTGACTAGCGGGGGTCTCACAGATACGCAGTATTTT. V usage is TRBV5-1 and J usage is TRBJ2-3; 11 nucleotides line up with TRBD2. The CDR3 loop spans 16 amino acids. The V gene's germline CDR1 is SGHRS and CDR2 YFSETQ. After removal of 1 base from V and 2 bases from J, the junction contained 3 bases not matched to a gene.

The V call is TRBV7-9, the J call TRBJ2-3, with 9 bases lining up with TRBD1. V dropped 2 bases and J dropped 1; count of bases not matched to a gene: 1. The CDR3 contains 15 residues. The germline V gene has CDR1 SEHNR and CDR2 FQNEAQ (reference sequence). CDR3 loop: CASSLRQGGTDTQYF. The CDR3 DNA is TGTGCCAGCAGCTTAAGACAGGGGGGCACAGATACGCAGTATTTT.

This chain connects TRBV7-3 to TRBJ2-3; D call uncertain. V gave up 5 bases and J gave up 1 base, with 10 bases separating them. CDR3 length: 14 residues. Per the germline V gene, CDR1 is SGHTA and CDR2 is FQGTGA. CDR3 sequence (DNA): TGTGCCAGCAGCCAAGACTGGCGCACAGATACGCAGTATTTT. It codes for CASSQDWRTDTQYF.

This chain connects TRBV27 to TRBJ2-7, with D maybe TRBD1 (7 bases). CDR1 and CDR2 from the germline V gene are MNHEY and SMNVEV (reference sequence). The CDR3 sequence is 16 residues long. The V gene lost 6 bases and the J gene lost 2 bases, with 20 bases spanning the gap. The DNA for the CDR3 is TGTGCCAGCAGACTAAGGGGGGACAGTGCGGCCTACGAGCAGTACTTC. This sequence encodes CASRLRGDSAAYEQYF.

CDR3 in amino acids: CASSLGIRDTYEQYF. In nucleotides, the CDR3 is TGTGCCAGCAGCTTAGGAATCCGGGACACCTACGAGCAGTACTTC. V and J are TRBV11-2 and TRBJ2-7, with a tentative D call TRBD1 (6 bases). Between the trimmed V and J ends, which lost 1 base and 2 bases, there was a span of 12 bases. Germline-derived CDR1 and CDR2 are SGHAT and FQNNGV. CDR3 length: 15 residues.

The gene calls are TRBV15 and TRBJ2-7; a weak D match, TRBD2 (5 bases). Germline assignment: CDR1 LNHNV and CDR2 YYDKDF (reference sequence). The CDR3 is 15 residues long. Trimming took off 3 bases at V and 2 bases at J, with 14 bases between the two ends. The CDR3 here is CATSREVSSAYEQYF. The CDR3 DNA is TGTGCCACCAGCAGGGAGGTGAGCAGCGCCTACGAGCAGTACTTC.

This rearrangement joins TRBV7-2 to TRBJ2-1; D may be TRBD2 (5 bases). With 5 bases removed from V and 2 bases from J, the gap between germline ends came to 19 bases. From germline, CDR1 is SGHTA and CDR2 FQGNSA. CDR3 length: 17 residues. The CDR3 loop is CASSPAAGVSTYNEQFF. The CDR3 DNA sequence: TGTGCCAGCAGCCCCGCTGCCGGGGTTTCCACCTACAATGAGCAGTTCTTC.

CDR3 in amino acids: CASRLGLAGYGELFF. In nucleotides, the CDR3 is TGTGCCAGCAGACTCGGACTAGCGGGGTACGGGGAGCTGTTTTTT. This chain connects TRBV7-7 to TRBJ2-2; TRBD2 agrees at 12 bases. Germline assignment: CDR1 SSHAT and CDR2 FNYEAQ (reference sequence). Trimming removed 6 bases from V and 7 bases from J; junction bases left unmatched: 6. This CDR3 has 15 residues.

This chain connects TRBV9 to TRBJ2-5, with D maybe TRBD2 (7 bases). The CDR3 has 16 residues. Per germline, CDR1 SGDLS and CDR2 YYNGEE. The V end lost 2 bases, the J end lost 3 bases, and 17 bases lay between the germline ends. The CDR3 bases are TGTGCCAGCAGCGTGGGGTCGCGAGGGGGGGAAGAGACCCAGTACTTC. It yields the protein CASSVGSRGGEETQYF.

The chain uses TRBV9 and TRBJ2-1; 13 bases are a match to TRBD2. Germline V gene data show CDR1 as SGDLS and CDR2 as YYNGEE. The V gene end was trimmed by 4 bases and the J gene end by 9 bases; junction bases not matched to a gene: 7. CDR3 length: 15 residues. CDR3 in amino acids: CASSPRTSGGSEQFF. In DNA, the CDR3 is TGTGCCAGCAGCCCCCGGACTAGCGGGGGTTCTGAGCAGTTCTTC.

The chain links TRBV11-2 to TRBJ1-2; 7 positions agree with TRBD1. The junction had 3 bases not matched to a gene; V was cut back by 0 bases and J by 14 bases. The CDR3 runs 11 residues. Germline loops: CDR1 SGHAT, CDR2 FQNNGV. This CDR3 is CASSLDDRATF. DNA for the CDR3: TGTGCCAGCAGCTTAGACGACAGGGCGACCTTC. The variable domain in full, completed from reference TRBV11-2 and TRBJ1-2, reads EAGVAQSPRYKIIEKRQSVAFWCNPISGHATLYWYQQILGQGPKLLIQFQNNGVVDDSQLPKDRFSAERLKGVDSTLKIQPAKLEDSAVYLCASSLDDRATFGSGTRLTVV.

The CDR3 DNA reads as TGTGCCAGTAGTCGCGGGAGGACCCCGGAAGAGACCCAGTACTTC. This encodes CASSRGRTPEETQYF. The J gene is TRBJ2-5, the V gene TRBV19; TRBD2 matches 8 bases. The ends lost 5 bases at V and 3 bases at J; junction bases unmatched: 8. The CDR3 is 15 residues long. Germline V gene sequence: CDR1 LNHDA, CDR2 SQIVND (reference sequence).

This chain links TRBV30 with TRBJ1-1; D is ambiguous. V lost 6 bases to trimming and J lost 1 base, with 12 bases between them. CDR1 and CDR2 from the germline V gene are GTSNPN and SVGIG (reference sequence). This CDR3 has 13 residues. The CDR3 reads CACTRRANTEAFF. The CDR3 DNA follows: TGTGCCTGCACTAGGCGGGCGAACACTGAAGCTTTCTTT.

The chain recombines TRBV28 with TRBJ1-1; D is possibly TRBD1 (6 bases). This CDR3 comprises 14 residues. The germline V gene encodes CDR1 MDHEN and CDR2 SYDVKM. Trimming stripped 5 bases from V and 4 bases from J, with 14 bases between. This CDR3 is CASSPAGASTEAFF. The CDR3 bases are TGTGCCAGCAGTCCCGCAGGGGCGAGCACTGAAGCTTTCTTT.

This chain joins TRBV6-6 and TRBJ1-1; D is possibly TRBD1 (5 bases). The CDR3 runs to 13 residues. Trimming left V 9 bases short and J 2 bases short, with 13 bases between. The germline V gene encodes CDR1 MNHNY and CDR2 SVGAGI (reference sequence). CDR3 region: CASSETENTEAFF. CDR3 DNA sequence: TGTGCCAGTTCCGAGACAGAAAACACTGAAGCTTTCTTT.

The J gene is TRBJ2-3, the V gene TRBV7-6; possibly TRBD2 for D (5 bases). CDR3 size: 15 residues. Germline CDR1 reads SGHVS; CDR2 reads FNYEAQ. V lost 3 bases and J 6 bases, leaving 16 bases between the germline ends. This chain's CDR3 is CASSFLAARRDTQYF. The CDR3 DNA is TGTGCCAGCAGCTTCTTGGCGGCGAGGAGGGATACGCAGTATTTT.

This clone was seen only a few times. V is TRBV29-1 and J is TRBJ1-1, with a tentative D call TRBD1 (6 bases). V was trimmed by 5 bases and J by 4 bases, leaving 11 bases between them. Germline-derived CDR1 and CDR2 are SQVTM and ANQGSEA. The CDR3 consists of 12 residues. The DNA for the CDR3 is TGCAGCGTTAGAACAGGGAGCACTGAAGCTTTCTTT. Its protein product is CSVRTGSTEAFF.

The CDR3 DNA reads TGTGCCAGCAGTGAAACCGGGACAGGGGCTCAGCCCCAGCATTTT. This encodes CASSETGTGAQPQHF. The chain uses TRBV6-1 and TRBJ1-5, with 10 nucleotides matching TRBD1. CDR3 length: 15 amino acids. CDR1 is MNHNS, CDR2 SASEGT, per germline. Unmatched junction bases numbered 4, after V lost 2 bases and J lost 6 bases.

The CDR3 DNA follows: TGTGCCAGCAGTTCGCTCGGGGGTCAGCCCCAGCATTTT. As protein: CASSSLGGQPQHF. The chain recombines TRBV6-5 with TRBJ1-5; D might be TRBD1 (5 bases). The germline V gene has CDR1 MNHEY and CDR2 SVGAGI. This CDR3 comprises 13 residues. The V and J ends lost 4 bases and 6 bases respectively, with 10 bases between them.

The chain joins TRBV2 to TRBJ1-5; weak D call: TRBD1 (5 bases). There are 11 residues in the CDR3. In germline, CDR1 is SNHLY, CDR2 FYNNEI. Between the trimmed V and J ends, which lost 8 bases and 15 bases, there was a span of 17 bases. The CDR3 DNA reads TGTGCCAGCTCGTTGGGGCAGGGTCCGCATTTT. It specifies CASSLGQGPHF.